The next 27 T cell receptor beta chains were all read from a single sample in a study of human T cells and chemical hapten exposure. From the RACE reads, TCRdb called clonotypes with MiXCR, one entry per CDR3 protein. The sample lists more than 150,000 distinct CDR3 sequences; roughly a quarter were seen once. Time point: patch test 3, about 24 weeks after DPC sensitization. The treatment was: therapeutic diphenylcyclopropenone sensitization with weekly scalp DPC. Here the sequenced sample was whole blood, taken in connection with sensitization to the hapten diphenylcyclopropenone (DPC). The receptors originated from a woman in her forties with alopecia areata. Some clones in this sample may be carry-over from other donors' samples.

The rearrangement links TRBV6-2 or TRBV6-3 to TRBJ2-3; the D gene could be TRBD1 or TRBD2 (5 bases each). The V gene's germline CDR1 is MNHEY and CDR2 SVGEGT. The CDR3 is 14 residues long. V gave up 6 bases and J gave up 3 bases, with 13 bases separating them. CDR3 amino acids: CASSARETTDTQYF. The CDR3 nucleotides read TGTGCCAGCAGCGCCAGGGAGACGACAGATACGCAGTATTTT.

The chain recombines TRBV3-1 with TRBJ2-7, with D perhaps TRBD1 (6 bases). This CDR3 contains 16 residues. Germline CDR1 reads LGHDT; CDR2 reads YNNKEL (reference sequence). V lost 4 bases to trimming and J lost 0 bases, with 16 bases between them. CDR3 in amino acids: CASSPMTGQNSYEQYF. In DNA, the CDR3 is TGTGCCAGCAGCCCCATGACGGGACAAAACTCCTACGAGCAGTACTTC.

The chain is built from TRBV7-6 and TRBJ2-5; D gene ambiguous. The CDR3 contains 14 residues. Trimming took 3 bases from V and 4 from J, leaving 12 bases between them. Looked up from germline, CDR1 is SGHVS and CDR2 is FNYEAQ. For the CDR3, the DNA is TGTGCCAGCAGCTTCAGACCCGGACCAGAGACCCAGTACTTC. Amino acid sequence: CASSFRPGPETQYF.

A few counts support this clonotype. The chain has TRBV5-6 and TRBJ1-1; possibly TRBD1 for D (6 bases). The CDR3 has 15 amino acids. V was trimmed by 0 bases and J by 2 bases, leaving 11 bases between them. Germline CDR1 SGHDT, CDR2 YYEEEE. The DNA of the CDR3 is TGTGCCAGCAGCTTGGCGGACAGAATTAACACTGAAGCTTTCTTT. Translation gives CASSLADRINTEAFF.

This clonotype showed up many times. This sequence joins TRBV4-2 and TRBJ2-5, with 16 bases identical to TRBD2. The V segment lost 4 bases and the J segment 0 bases; nucleotides outside the gene matches: 11. The germline CDR1 and CDR2 sequences are LGHNA and YNFKEQ. This CDR3 has 20 amino acids. This CDR3 reads CASSPLRGLAGGEYQETQYF. The CDR3 nucleotides are TGTGCCAGCAGCCCTCTGAGGGGACTAGCGGGAGGGGAGTACCAAGAGACCCAGTACTTC.

This clonotype was detected only a few times. The chain links TRBV29-1 to TRBJ2-5; D ambiguous. This CDR3 region has 11 residues. CDR1 and CDR2 from the germline V gene are SQVTM and ANQGSEA. Between the trimmed V and J ends, which lost 6 bases and 4 bases, there was a span of 9 bases. The CDR3 nucleotides are TGCAGCGTGTGGAACGGAGAGACCCAGTACTTC. Translating it yields CSVWNGETQYF.

This clonotype was observed a few times. The chain has TRBV7-9 and TRBJ1-5; D is unresolved. Trimming shortened V by 1 base and J by 6 bases, and 7 bases separated the two germline ends. This CDR3 has 13 amino acids. Germline CDR1 reads SEHNR; CDR2 reads FQNEAQ (reference sequence). Written as DNA, the CDR3 is TGTGCCAGCAGCTTAGGCCCGGGTCAGCCCCAGCATTTT. Encoded protein: CASSLGPGQPQHF.

In its sample, this clonotype was seen a few times. This chain links TRBV27 with TRBJ1-5; D gene ambiguous. CDR3 length: 13 residues. V lost 6 bases and J lost 5, with 11 bases in between. The germline V gene encodes CDR1 MNHEY and CDR2 SMNVEV (reference sequence). The CDR3 nucleotides read TGTGCCAGCAGCAAAGACACCTATCAGCCCCAGCATTTT. This translates into CASSKDTYQPQHF.

The V call is TRBV10-3, the J call TRBJ2-1; 13 bases align to TRBD2. CDR3 size: 18 residues. V was pared by 8 bases and J by 0 bases, with 10 bases of the junction left unmatched. Germline V lookup: CDR1 ENHRY, CDR2 SYGVKD. As DNA, the CDR3 is TGTGCCATCGGGACTAGCGGGGTTTACCCGAGCTCCTACAATGAGCAGTTCTTC. It is translated as CAIGTSGVYPSSYNEQFF.

The rearrangement uses TRBV3-1 and TRBJ1-1; 8 bases are shared with TRBD1. The CDR3 is 18 residues long. Losses at the gene ends were 4 bases for V and 2 bases for J; bases not matched to a gene: 15. The germline V gene encodes CDR1 LGHDT and CDR2 YNNKEL (reference sequence). CDR3 region: CASSRKSGGLNFNTEAFF. The CDR3 nucleotides read TGTGCCAGCAGCCGCAAGTCAGGGGGCCTGAATTTTAACACTGAAGCTTTCTTT.

The gene calls are TRBV10-3 and TRBJ1-2, with 8 bases identical to TRBD1. This CDR3 region has 15 residues. In germline, CDR1 is ENHRY, CDR2 SYGVKD. The V gene end was trimmed by 5 bases and the J gene end by 0 bases; junction bases not matched to a gene: 5. The CDR3 bases are TGTGCCATCAGTTCTCGGACAGGGACTAACTATGGCTACACCTTC. Amino acids: CAISSRTGTNYGYTF.

The genes are TRBV6-4 and TRBJ2-7, with unresolved D. The V end was cut by 5 bases, the J end by 3 bases, with 11 bases between. The CDR3 has 13 amino acids. Germline assignment: CDR1 MRHNA and CDR2 SNTAGT. The CDR3 here is CASSLYPSYEQYF. For the CDR3, the DNA is TGTGCCAGCAGTCTTTACCCCAGCTACGAGCAGTACTTC.

J is TRBJ2-5 and V is TRBV6-5; a weak D match, TRBD1 (7 bases). In germline, CDR1 is MNHEY, CDR2 SVGAGI. The V end was cut by 5 bases, the J end by 5 bases, with 15 bases between. The CDR3 extends over 14 amino acids. The CDR3: CASSQGEAWETQYF. CDR3 in DNA: TGTGCCAGCAGTCAGGGGGAGGCATGGGAGACCCAGTACTTC.

The gene calls are TRBV28 and TRBJ2-1, with TRBD2 matching 11 bases. Per the germline V gene, CDR1 is MDHEN and CDR2 is SYDVKM. The CDR3 extends over 11 amino acids. CDR3 region: CVSGLADEQFF. The CDR3 DNA sequence: TGTGTCTCGGGACTAGCGGATGAGCAGTTCTTC.

This clonotype was counted between two and nine times. The chain links TRBV6-2 or TRBV6-3 to TRBJ2-7; a weak D match, TRBD2 (6 bases). The V gene lost 4 bases and the J gene lost 1 base, with 14 bases spanning the gap. The CDR3 totals 15 residues. Looked up from germline, CDR1 is MNHEY and CDR2 is SVGEGT. This CDR3 reads CASSSSRDFSYEQYF. As DNA, the CDR3 is TGTGCCAGCAGTTCCTCCAGGGACTTTTCCTACGAGCAGTACTTC.

The chain combines TRBV5-1 with TRBJ1-1, with D unclear. The CDR3 has 14 residues. Germline V gene sequence: CDR1 SGHRS, CDR2 YFSETQ. V was clipped by 5 bases and J by 2 bases, with 13 bases between them. The CDR3 nucleotides are TGCGCCAGCAGTGAGGGCATTCGCAACACTGAAGCTTTCTTT. This gives the protein CASSEGIRNTEAFF.

CDR3 residues: CASSWGDGYNEQFF. CDR3 coding DNA: TGCGCCAGCAGCTGGGGGGACGGTTACAATGAGCAGTTCTTC. The gene calls are TRBV5-1 and TRBJ2-1, with TRBD2 as a possible D gene (6 bases). The CDR3 spans 14 residues. V was cut by 3 bases and J by 4 bases, with 11 bases left in between. The germline gives CDR1 SGHRS, CDR2 YFSETQ.

Ten or more counts support this clonotype. The chain is built from TRBV15 and TRBJ2-1; 9 nucleotides align to TRBD1. Per germline, CDR1 LNHNV and CDR2 YYDKDF (reference sequence). This CDR3 has 15 residues. V lost 5 bases, J lost 6 bases, and 8 bases stayed unmatched. Here the CDR3 reads CATSLAGQGINEQFF. For the CDR3, the DNA is TGTGCCACCAGCCTGGCGGGACAGGGAATCAATGAGCAGTTCTTC.

This chain links TRBV27 with TRBJ2-7; D is ambiguous. Per germline, CDR1 MNHEY and CDR2 SMNVEV (reference sequence). The CDR3 totals 13 residues. Trimming took 0 bases from V and 7 from J, leaving 10 bases between them. CDR3 loop: CASSLSVPYEQYF. In DNA, the CDR3 is TGTGCCAGCAGTTTATCGGTACCTTATGAGCAGTACTTC.

V usage is TRBV6-2 or TRBV6-3 and J usage is TRBJ2-1; 10 bases are shared with TRBD1. With V trimmed by 7 bases and J by 10 bases, 16 bases remained unmatched. The CDR3 is 16 amino acids. Germline V lookup: CDR1 MNHEY, CDR2 SVGEGT. CDR3 sequence reads: CASNGQGEMFREEQFF. The CDR3 nucleotides read TGTGCCAGCAACGGACAGGGGGAAATGTTTCGCGAGGAGCAGTTCTTC.

This chain joins TRBV29-1 and TRBJ2-1, with TRBD2 matching over 14 bases. The J segment lost 9 bases and the V segment lost 6 bases, leaving 13 bases of the junction unmatched. Germline V gives CDR1 SQVTM, CDR2 ANQGSEA. The CDR3 length is 16 residues. CDR3: CSVGGLAGAIAGEQFF. CDR3 bases: TGCAGCGTGGGGGGACTAGCGGGAGCGATAGCGGGTGAGCAGTTCTTC.

This chain joins TRBV7-2 and TRBJ2-3; 10 nucleotides align to TRBD2. Trimming at V came to 1 base and at J to 0 bases, leaving 4 bases not matched to a gene. In germline, CDR1 is SGHTA, CDR2 FQGNSA. The length of the CDR3 is 17 residues. The DNA for the CDR3 is TGTGCCAGCAGCTTAGGGTTGACTAGCGGGAGCACAGATACGCAGTATTTT. Translated: CASSLGLTSGSTDTQYF. The variable domain in full, with the rest retrieved from reference TRBV7-2 and TRBJ2-3, is GAGVSQSPSNKVTEKGKDVELRCDPISGHTALYWYRQSLGQGLEFLIYFQGNSAPDKSGLPSDRFSAERTGGSVSTLTIQRTQQEDSAVYLCASSLGLTSGSTDTQYFGPGTRLTVL.

The rearrangement uses TRBV20-1 and TRBJ1-1, with D uncertain. Trimming cost V 3 bases and J 1 base, with 9 bases left between them. The CDR3 sequence is 13 residues long. Germline values: CDR1 DFQATT, CDR2 SNEGSKA (reference sequence). The CDR3 here is CSARGRSNTEAFF. The CDR3, as DNA: TGCAGTGCTAGGGGGAGGTCGAACACTGAAGCTTTCTTT.

This chain joins TRBV6-1 and TRBJ1-2; perhaps TRBD1 as D (6 bases). V dropped 10 bases and J dropped 4 bases, with 13 bases sitting between them. The CDR3 extends over 12 amino acids. From germline, CDR1 is MNHNS and CDR2 SASEGT. The CDR3 sequence is CATPQGIYGYTF. The CDR3, as DNA: TGTGCCACCCCCCAGGGGATCTATGGCTACACCTTC.

The chain couples TRBV6-1 to TRBJ2-1; TRBD1 or TRBD2 may be the D gene (5 bases each). Germline values: CDR1 MNHNS, CDR2 SASEGT. V lost 2 bases and J lost 10, with 9 bases in between. The CDR3 runs 12 residues. CDR3 residues: CASSEYWGEQFF. The DNA for the CDR3 is TGTGCCAGCAGTGAATACTGGGGGGAGCAGTTCTTC.

J is TRBJ1-3 and V is TRBV12-3 or TRBV12-4, with 8 nucleotides matching TRBD1. V dropped 7 bases and J dropped 9; count of bases not matched to a gene: 11. The CDR3 extends over 14 amino acids. CDR3 coding DNA: TGTGCCAGCACCCTAGGGACAGGCGGTAGCACCATATATTTT. As protein: CASTLGTGGSTIYF.

This clonotype has only a few counts. The chain recombines TRBV10-3 with TRBJ2-1; 10 bases map to TRBD2. CDR1 and CDR2 (germline): ENHRY, SYGVKD. The V and J ends lost 3 bases and 5 bases, in that order; junction bases with no gene match: 4. CDR3 size: 15 residues. CDR3 residues: CAISDLGLADNEQFF. The CDR3 DNA sequence: TGTGCCATCAGTGACCTAGGACTAGCGGACAATGAGCAGTTCTTC.